The entry below describes one T cell receptor (beta chain). Its cognate antigen is unknown. Germline CDR1 is SGHTA and CDR2 is FQGNSA. The V gene end was trimmed by 5 bases and the J gene end by 4 bases; junction bases not matched to a gene: 3. The CDR3 length is 13 residues. The sample is drawn from a study of radiotherapy plus CTLA-4 blockade in lung cancer. Study-level background: With roughly 28% of patients having disease control, objective responses were seen in less than 20%.

Sequenced by immunoSEQ multiplex PCR; TCRdb stores in-frame clones only, minus some. The sample consists of tens of thousands of clones, 72% of them appearing once. Each patient with chemo-refractory metastatic non-small-cell lung cancer was treated with focal radiation plus CTLA-4 blockade using ipilimumab. Study-level results: Interferon-beta, together with early blood T cell clone dynamics, reportedly best predicted response. Blood-borne expansion of tumor-derived TCR clones followed radiotherapy plus ipilimumab.

This chain joins TRBV7-2 and TRBJ1-2, with TRBD1 identical over 8 bases. The clonotype was recovered from a human donor with non-small cell lung cancer who had stable disease on radiotherapy plus ipilimumab. The sequencing here drew on peripheral blood, taken from a patient treated with radiotherapy plus ipilimumab. The CDR3 nucleotides are TGTGCCAGCAGCAGAACAGGGGGCTATGGCTACACCTTC. This sequence encodes CASSRTGGYGYTF.